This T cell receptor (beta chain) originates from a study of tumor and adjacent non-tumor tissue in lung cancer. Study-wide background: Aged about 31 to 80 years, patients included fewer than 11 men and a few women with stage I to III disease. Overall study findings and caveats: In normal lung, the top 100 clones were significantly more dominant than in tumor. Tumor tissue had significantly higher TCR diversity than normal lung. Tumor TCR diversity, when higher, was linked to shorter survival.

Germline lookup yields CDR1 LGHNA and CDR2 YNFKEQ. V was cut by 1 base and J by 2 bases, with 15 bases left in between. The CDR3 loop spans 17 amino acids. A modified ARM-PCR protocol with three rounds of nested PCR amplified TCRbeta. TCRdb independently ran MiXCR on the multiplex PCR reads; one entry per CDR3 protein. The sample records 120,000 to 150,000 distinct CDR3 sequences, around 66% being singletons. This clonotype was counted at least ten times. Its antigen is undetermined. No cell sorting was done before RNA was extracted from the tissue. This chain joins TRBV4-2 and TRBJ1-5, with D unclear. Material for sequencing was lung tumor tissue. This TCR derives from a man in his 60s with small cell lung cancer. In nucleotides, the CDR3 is TGTGCCAGCAGCCAAGCCGGCGCCGAGGGAGGCAATCAGCCCCAGCATTTT. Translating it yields CASSQAGAEGGNQPQHF.